Presented here are 25 T cell receptor beta chains from one specimen sequenced in a study of blood T cell repertoires in COVID-19. TCRdb's table, derived via immunoSEQ multiplex PCR, lists solely in-frame clones and lacks some. Of some 340,000 clones in the sample, around 87% were seen once. Sequencing was carried out using PBMCs or T cells enriched from blood (not recorded which). These TCRs come from a woman aged 25 to 39 who had recovered from COVID-19.

This chain links TRBV10-3 with TRBJ1-2; 8 bases line up with TRBD1. The germline gives CDR1 ENHRY, CDR2 SYGVKD. Trimming at V came to 6 bases and at J to 6 bases, leaving 6 bases not matched to a gene. This CDR3 is built from 13 residues. The CDR3 here is CAISPDRVNGYTF. Here the CDR3 DNA reads TGTGCCATCAGCCCGGACAGGGTGAATGGCTACACCTTC.

This clone was seen once. DNA for the CDR3: TGTGCCAGCAGTTACTACAGGACCAGCTCCTATAATTCACCCCTCCACTTT. Residues: CASSYYRTSSYNSPLHF. The chain joins TRBV6-2 or TRBV6-3 to TRBJ1-6, with D tentatively TRBD1 (5 bases). CDR1 is MNHEY, CDR2 SVGEGT, per germline. CDR3 length: 17 amino acids. V gave up 1 base and J gave up 0 bases, with 10 bases separating them.

The rearrangement links TRBV4-2 to TRBJ2-7, with 9 positions matching TRBD1. The CDR3 contains 14 residues. The trim removed 3 bases at V and 3 bases at J, leaving 3 bases unmatched. CDR1 is LGHNA and CDR2 is YNFKEQ in the germline V gene. The CDR3 DNA reads TGTGCCAGCAGCCACCCGACAGGGGGCTACGAGCAGTACTTC. Its protein is CASSHPTGGYEQYF.

The CDR3 sequence is CASSRLNTEAFF. CDR3 DNA sequence: TGTGCCAGCTCGAGGCTGAACACTGAAGCTTTCTTT. The chain is built from TRBV6-5 and TRBJ1-1; D unresolved. CDR3 length equals 12 residues. Germline V gene sequence: CDR1 MNHEY, CDR2 SVGAGI. V dropped 8 bases and J dropped 0 bases, with 7 bases sitting between them.

Details on this clone: One junction end disagrees with the germline gene, perhaps due to a read error. The chain carries TRBV10-3 and TRBJ1-2, with D hard to call. The CDR3 loop spans 12 amino acids. Germline V lookup: CDR1 ENHRY, CDR2 SYGVKD. Here the CDR3 DNA reads TGTGCCCTCAGTACAGACAACTATGGCTACACCTTC. Encoded protein: CALSTDNYGYTF.

V is TRBV5-8 and J is TRBJ2-1, with D possibly matching TRBD1 (5 bases). Germline V CDR1 and CDR2: SGHTS, YDEGEE. CDR3 length: 16 residues. V lost 6 bases and J lost 2, with 18 bases in between. CDR3 in amino acids: CASTPWQGTTYNEQFF. The CDR3 DNA reads as TGTGCCAGCACCCCATGGCAGGGTACAACCTACAATGAGCAGTTCTTC.

The rearrangement joins TRBV19 to TRBJ2-1; 9 bases are a match to TRBD2. This CDR3 has 15 amino acids. With 5 bases clipped from V and 8 bases from J, the junction kept 10 bases outside the gene matches. Germline CDR1 and CDR2: LNHDA and SQIVND (reference sequence). CDR3 coding DNA: TGTGCCAGTAGTGTCAGCGGGGGGACCCAGCATGAGCAGTTCTTC. Residues: CASSVSGGTQHEQFF.

The count of this clone is one. The same CDR3 also results from other DNA sequences found in this sample. In nucleotides, the CDR3 is TGCGCCAGCAGCTTGGATCCGGGGAACTATGGCTACACCTTC. It codes for CASSLDPGNYGYTF. The gene calls are TRBV5-1 and TRBJ1-2; no clear D. V was shortened by 0 bases and J by 2 bases, with 8 bases between the two germline ends. The V gene's germline CDR1 is SGHRS and CDR2 YFSETQ. This CDR3 is built from 14 residues.

The chain has TRBV2 and TRBJ2-7; D remains ambiguous. The ends were cut back, 3 bases at V and 3 bases at J, with 15 bases in the middle. The CDR3 consists of 15 residues. Germline values: CDR1 SNHLY, CDR2 FYNNEI. CDR3 sequence (DNA): TGTGCCAGCAGTGAGAGGTACGGAGCCTACTACGAGCAGTACTTC. Its protein is CASSERYGAYYEQYF.

This clone has a handful of counts. The chain has TRBV5-1 and TRBJ1-4, with D perhaps TRBD1 (6 bases). V shed 2 bases and J shed 2 bases, with 13 bases lying between them. This CDR3 has 16 residues. Per the germline V gene, CDR1 is SGHRS and CDR2 is YFSETQ. CDR3 coding DNA: TGCGCCAGCAGCTTTCAGGGGCTAAGCACTAATGAAAAACTGTTTTTT. Encoded protein: CASSFQGLSTNEKLFF. The full variable domain, rest sourced from reference TRBV5-1 and TRBJ1-4, is KAGVTQTPRYLIKTRGQQVTLSCSPISGHRSVSWYQQTPGQGLQFLFEYFSETQRNKGNFPGRFSGRQFSNSRSEMNVSTLELGDSALYLCASSFQGLSTNEKLFFGSGTQLSVL.

The CDR3 is CAWSVSFNTEAFF. As DNA, the CDR3 is TGTGCCTGGAGTGTATCTTTTAACACTGAAGCTTTCTTT. The V gene is TRBV30, the J gene TRBJ1-1; D is ambiguous. This CDR3 spans 13 amino acids. Trimming left V 0 bases short and J 2 bases short, with 7 bases between. Germline assignment: CDR1 GTSNPN and CDR2 SVGIG (reference sequence).

This sequence joins TRBV19 and TRBJ2-5, with 8 bases fitting TRBD2. The J segment lost 4 bases and the V segment lost 3 bases, leaving 7 bases of the junction unmatched. This CDR3 is 15 amino acids long. Germline V lookup: CDR1 LNHDA, CDR2 SQIVND (reference sequence). CDR3 loop: CASSIEGLERETQYF. The CDR3 nucleotides read TGTGCCAGTAGTATTGAGGGACTAGAAAGAGAGACCCAGTACTTC. Using reference TRBV19 and TRBJ2-5 for the parts outside the CDR3, the full variable domain is DGGITQSPKYLFRKEGQNVTLSCEQNLNHDAMYWYRQDPGQGLRLIYYSQIVNDFQKGDIAEGYSVSREKKESFPLTVTSAQKNPTAFYLCASSIEGLERETQYFGPGTRLLVL.

CDR3 sequence reads: CAIRTGQKMNTEAFF. The CDR3 DNA is TGTGCCATCAGAACGGGACAGAAGATGAACACTGAAGCTTTCTTT. This chain connects TRBV10-3 to TRBJ1-1; TRBD1 matches 7 bases. Germline assignment: CDR1 ENHRY and CDR2 SYGVKD. V dropped 6 bases and J dropped 0; count of bases not matched to a gene: 7. The CDR3 extends over 15 amino acids.

The chain uses TRBV4-3 and TRBJ1-5; a possible D gene is TRBD1 (5 bases). The CDR3 contains 20 residues. CDR1 is LGHNA, CDR2 YSLEER, per germline. V was clipped by 3 bases and J by 0 bases, with 24 bases between them. In nucleotides, the CDR3 is TGCGCCAGCAGCCACCCGGACATGACGCGGTGGCCAGATAGCAATCAGCCCCAGCATTTT. Residues: CASSHPDMTRWPDSNQPQHF.

The chain recombines TRBV7-9 with TRBJ2-1; 7 bases are shared with TRBD1. Germline loops: CDR1 SEHNR, CDR2 FQNEAQ (reference sequence). The CDR3 has 17 amino acids. The V and J ends lost 0 bases and 7 bases, in that order; junction bases with no gene match: 12. The CDR3 sequence is CASSLAFSQGEGNEQFF. The CDR3, as DNA: TGTGCCAGCAGCTTAGCGTTTAGCCAGGGGGAAGGTAATGAGCAGTTCTTC.

The genes are TRBV28 and TRBJ2-3; 7 bases map to TRBD1. CDR1 is MDHEN and CDR2 is SYDVKM in the germline V gene. CDR3 length equals 13 residues. With V trimmed by 5 bases and J by 5 bases, 4 bases remained unmatched. The CDR3 sequence is CASSKGAQDTQYF. Here the CDR3 DNA reads TGTGCCAGCAGTAAGGGGGCTCAAGATACGCAGTATTTT.

This sequence joins TRBV28 and TRBJ2-2, with D possibly TRBD1 on 8 matching bases. Trimming stripped 4 bases from V and 7 bases from J, with 16 bases between. From germline, CDR1 is MDHEN and CDR2 SYDVKM. The CDR3 is 15 residues long. This CDR3 reads CASSSLQGEGGELFF. CDR3 coding DNA: TGTGCCAGCAGTTCCCTACAGGGGGAGGGCGGGGAGCTGTTTTTT.

The genes are TRBV6-2 or TRBV6-3 and TRBJ2-7; unclear D gene. Germline assignment: CDR1 MNHEY and CDR2 SVGEGT. The CDR3 loop spans 13 amino acids. The V end was cut by 3 bases, the J end by 6 bases, with 12 bases between. Here the CDR3 reads CASSYPDWSEQYF. The CDR3 bases are TGTGCCAGCAGTTATCCTGATTGGAGCGAGCAGTACTTC.

The chain carries TRBV13 and TRBJ2-7; 9 bases agree with TRBD2. The CDR3 contains 15 residues. The V and J ends lost 6 bases and 3 bases, in that order; junction bases with no gene match: 9. Per germline, CDR1 PRHDT and CDR2 FYEKMQ (reference sequence). In DNA, the CDR3 is TGTGCCAGCAGTTCCCCTGCGGGGGGGGTCTACGAGCAGTACTTC. Protein product: CASSSPAGGVYEQYF.

This chain links TRBV5-4 with TRBJ1-2; D not resolved. Germline assignment: CDR1 SGHNT and CDR2 YYREEE (reference sequence). This CDR3 has 13 residues. The V gene lost 5 bases and the J gene lost 1 base, with 9 bases spanning the gap. In DNA form, the CDR3 reads TGTGCCAGCAGAGAAGTCGGTAACTATGGCTACACCTTC. Protein sequence: CASREVGNYGYTF.

The J gene is TRBJ2-3, the V gene TRBV6-5; 7 nucleotides match TRBD2. V shed 2 bases, J shed 2 bases, and the junction held 7 bases outside the gene matches. Germline-derived CDR1 and CDR2 are MNHEY and SVGAGI. This CDR3 is 16 amino acids long. CDR3 residues: CASSYGGVANTDTQYF. DNA of the CDR3: TGTGCCAGCAGTTACGGGGGGGTGGCGAACACAGATACGCAGTATTTT.

V and J are TRBV19 and TRBJ1-1; maybe TRBD1 (5 bases). The CDR3 runs 14 residues. The germline V gene has CDR1 LNHDA and CDR2 SQIVND (reference sequence). With 7 bases removed from V and 0 bases from J, the gap between germline ends came to 12 bases. The CDR3 DNA reads as TGTGCCAGTAACCGGGACTTCATGAACACTGAAGCTTTCTTT. This translates into CASNRDFMNTEAFF.

The rearrangement links TRBV12-3 or TRBV12-4 to TRBJ1-1, with D possibly being TRBD1 (5 bases). The CDR3 runs 11 residues. V lost 3 bases and J lost 8, with 7 bases in between. This chain's CDR3 is CASSFGGEAFF. The CDR3 bases are TGTGCCAGCAGTTTCGGGGGGGAAGCTTTCTTT.

Written as DNA, the CDR3 is TGTGCCAGTAGTATAAGCGCGGGGAGGCCGGGCGAGCAGTACTTC. It translates to CASSISAGRPGEQYF. This rearrangement joins TRBV19 to TRBJ2-7; perhaps TRBD2 as D (6 bases). The CDR3 is 15 amino acids. V shed 2 bases and J shed 6 bases, with 17 bases lying between them. Germline-derived CDR1 and CDR2 are LNHDA and SQIVND (reference sequence).

This rearrangement joins TRBV11-3 to TRBJ2-1; 9 nucleotides line up with TRBD2. CDR3 length equals 16 residues. J lost 6 bases, V lost 7 bases, and 13 bases had no gene match. Germline lookup yields CDR1 SGHNT and CDR2 YENEEA. CDR3 DNA: TGTGCCAGCAACTCGGGACTAGCTGGTTATGGCAATGAGCAGTTCTTC. Encoded protein: CASNSGLAGYGNEQFF.